This entry lists 10 T cell receptor beta chains sequenced from one sample in a study of CD8 T cells in ankylosing spondylitis. TCRdb itself ran the 5' RACE reads through MiXCR, one entry per CDR3 protein. The sample includes 120,000 or so distinct CDR3 sequences, roughly 15% of them seen just once. Sequences were obtained from blood, either unsorted or a sorted T cell fraction (not recorded which). These receptors were obtained from a female donor with ankylosing spondylitis or in good health (not recorded which).

This chain links TRBV7-2 with TRBJ1-6, with D uncertain. The CDR3 runs to 14 residues. V was trimmed by 1 base and J by 9 bases, leaving 10 bases between them. Per the germline V gene, CDR1 is SGHTA and CDR2 is FQGNSA. The CDR3 coding sequence is TGTGCCAGCAGCTTAGGGGTTTTGTCTTCACCCCTCCACTTT. Translation gives CASSLGVLSSPLHF.

Comment on this clonotype: Mismatch with germline at one junction end may stem from a read error. The J gene is TRBJ1-6, the V gene TRBV20-1, with D unresolved. The CDR3 has 15 residues. Germline assignment: CDR1 DFQATT and CDR2 SNEGSKA (reference sequence). CDR3 DNA sequence: TGCTGTGCTAGGTCCCAAGAGTTAAAAAATTTCCCCCTCCACTTT. Translation: CCARSQELKNFPLHF.

This chain uses TRBV18 with TRBJ2-2, with D perhaps matching TRBD1 or TRBD2 (5 bases each). Trimming took off 4 bases at V and 3 bases at J, with 12 bases between the two ends. The germline V gene has CDR1 KGHSH and CDR2 LQKENI. The CDR3 covers 15 residues. The CDR3 loop is CASSLQTADTGELFF. The CDR3 nucleotides read TGTGCCAGCTCACTCCAGACAGCGGACACCGGGGAGCTGTTTTTT.

In this sample, this clonotype turned up many times. The J gene is TRBJ2-1, the V gene TRBV20-1; D is perhaps TRBD1 (5 bases). The CDR3 is 13 amino acids. Trimming removed 8 bases at V and 5 bases at J, with 16 bases between. Germline CDR1 and CDR2: DFQATT and SNEGSKA (reference sequence). The CDR3 spells CSYHRDSHNEQFF. The CDR3 DNA sequence: TGCAGTTATCACCGAGACAGTCACAATGAGCAGTTCTTC.

This clonotype was found many times. V is TRBV15 and J is TRBJ2-5; D is uncertain. Trimming stripped 0 bases from V and 7 bases from J, with 9 bases between. Germline CDR1 is LNHNV and CDR2 is YYDKDF (reference sequence). This CDR3 is built from 13 residues. The DNA for the CDR3 is TGTGCCACCAGCAGAGAGGATTGGTCGACCCAGTACTTC. This encodes CATSREDWSTQYF.

The chain has TRBV29-1 and TRBJ2-7, with D perhaps TRBD1 (7 bases). Trimming stripped 4 bases from V and 0 bases from J, with 13 bases between. The CDR3 extends over 14 amino acids. The germline gives CDR1 SQVTM, CDR2 ANQGSEA. The CDR3 DNA sequence: TGCAGCGTTGTGGGCCAGGGGGGCTCCTACGAGCAGTACTTC. Translating it yields CSVVGQGGSYEQYF.

The chain combines TRBV7-2 with TRBJ2-7; unclear D gene. The CDR3 loop spans 13 amino acids. Trimming took 5 bases from V and 3 from J, leaving 11 bases between them. CDR1 is SGHTA and CDR2 is FQGNSA in the germline V gene. The CDR3 nucleotides read TGTGCCAGCAGCACGACCTTTATCTACGAGCAGTACTTC. The encoded protein is CASSTTFIYEQYF.

This clonotype was recorded at least ten times. The CDR3 DNA follows: TGTGCCAGCAGCTTAAACCCGGACGCCCCGGGGGATACGCAGTATTTT. It translates to CASSLNPDAPGDTQYF. The gene calls are TRBV7-2 and TRBJ2-3, with D possibly being TRBD2 (5 bases). The CDR3 is 16 residues long. Germline V lookup: CDR1 SGHTA, CDR2 FQGNSA. The V end was cut by 2 bases, the J end by 6 bases, with 18 bases between.

The chain carries TRBV28 and TRBJ2-7; no reliable D call. The V gene's germline CDR1 is MDHEN and CDR2 SYDVKM. Trimming removed 6 bases from V and 7 bases from J, with 19 bases in between. CDR3 length: 14 amino acids. This chain's CDR3 is CASSQTWEWGEQYF. The CDR3 region has the DNA TGTGCCAGCAGCCAAACGTGGGAATGGGGAGAGCAGTACTTC. Full variable domain (remainder filled in from reference TRBV28 and TRBJ2-7): DVKVTQSSRYLVKRTGEKVFLECVQDMDHENMFWYRQDPGLGLRLIYFSYDVKMKEKGDIPEGYSVSREKKERFSLILESASTNQTSMYLCASSQTWEWGEQYFGPGTRLTVT.

Ten or more counts support this clonotype. The chain couples TRBV12-3 or TRBV12-4 to TRBJ1-2, with D unresolved. The CDR3 extends over 13 amino acids. Trimming removed 7 bases at V and 8 bases at J, with 17 bases between. CDR3 DNA sequence: TGTGCCAGCACCCCCCACCAGGAGGGCGGCTACACCTTC. This translates into CASTPHQEGGYTF.